Here is one TCR beta chain with its context. This entry comes from a study of OX40 agonist ivuxolimab in advanced cancers. TCRdb's table, derived via immunoSEQ multiplex PCR, lists solely in-frame clones and lacks some. The table shows 45,000 to 70,000 clones, with 83% occurring only once. This receptor was obtained from an adult with an advanced solid tumor such as melanoma, head and neck, liver or kidney cancer. The source was CD4+ or CD8+ T cells sorted from blood, collected in a trial of the OX40 agonist ivuxolimab.

Here the CDR3 reads CASSEISRASGSYNEQFF. Written as DNA, the CDR3 is TGCGCCAGCAGTGAAATTTCCCGCGCCAGCGGGAGCTACAATGAGCAGTTCTTC. The gene calls are TRBV10-1 and TRBJ2-1, with 8 bases lining up with TRBD2. Germline V gene data show CDR1 as WNHNN and CDR2 as SYGVQD (reference sequence). This CDR3 region has 18 residues. Trimming at V came to 3 bases and at J to 3 bases, leaving 13 bases not matched to a gene.